Listed here are 9 T cell receptor beta chains from one sample, sequenced in a study of cytomegalovirus exposure and HLA in healthy donors. 13 Jbeta primers and 60 Vbeta primers were used for the PCR. The data were produced by immunoSEQ multiplex PCR, yet TCRdb's version contains in-frame clones alone and is incomplete. Of about 200,000 clones listed, just under 70% are singletons. What was sequenced was PBMCs. Source of these receptors: a middle-aged man in good health and CMV-seropositive.

This clone appeared once. This chain connects TRBV28 to TRBJ1-3, with D perhaps matching TRBD1 (5 bases). Germline CDR1 is MDHEN and CDR2 is SYDVKM. The germline V and J ends were trimmed by 5 bases and 0 bases, with 8 bases remaining between them. The CDR3 length is 14 residues. The CDR3 sequence is CASSTTGSGNTIYF. The CDR3 DNA reads TGTGCCAGCAGTACAACAGGCTCTGGAAACACCATATATTTT.

Notes on this clone: At one end the junction does not follow the germline gene, possibly because of a read error. The rearrangement uses TRBV7-9 and TRBJ2-4; D ambiguous. CDR1 SEHNR and CDR2 FQNEAQ come from the germline V gene (reference sequence). The CDR3 loop spans 12 amino acids. This CDR3 is CSSSLTPNIQYF. The CDR3 DNA follows: TGTTCCAGCAGCTTAACTCCAAACATTCAGTACTTC.

The rearrangement joins TRBV2 to TRBJ1-4; maybe TRBD1 (5 bases). There are 17 residues in the CDR3. Germline V CDR1 and CDR2: SNHLY, FYNNEI. Trimming shortened V by 5 bases and J by 7 bases, and 23 bases separated the two germline ends. CDR3 protein: CASSPQGPKWGTEKLFF. CDR3 DNA sequence: TGTGCCAGCAGTCCCCAGGGTCCCAAGTGGGGAACTGAAAAACTGTTTTTT. The full variable domain, its missing parts supplied by reference TRBV2 and TRBJ1-4, is EPEVTQTPSHQVTQMGQEVILRCVPISNHLYFYWYRQILGQKVEFLVSFYNNEISEKSEIFDDQFSVERPDGSNFTLKIRSTKLEDSAMYFCASSPQGPKWGTEKLFFGSGTQLSVL.

V usage is TRBV2 and J usage is TRBJ2-1; TRBD1 matches 7 bases. Germline V gives CDR1 SNHLY, CDR2 FYNNEI. Trimming took 5 bases from V and 0 from J; bases not matched to a gene: 4. CDR3 length: 15 residues. The CDR3 sequence is CASSKGQSSYNEQFF. DNA for the CDR3: TGTGCCAGCAGTAAGGGACAGAGCTCCTACAATGAGCAGTTCTTC.

The chain is built from TRBV2 and TRBJ2-3; D not certain. The CDR3 spans 13 residues. V lost 4 bases and J 6 bases, leaving 11 bases between the germline ends. CDR1 is SNHLY, CDR2 FYNNEI, per germline. The CDR3 sequence: CASSVESRDTQYF. CDR3 nucleotides: TGTGCCAGCAGTGTCGAGAGTCGGGATACGCAGTATTTT.

The chain has TRBV9 and TRBJ1-2, with D unclear. CDR1 is SGDLS, CDR2 YYNGEE, per germline. CDR3 size: 15 residues. The V end lost 0 bases, the J end lost 3 bases, and 12 bases lay between the germline ends. CDR3 sequence (DNA): TGTGCCAGCAGCGTAGGGGCATCCCGCGACTATGGCTACACCTTC. This translates into CASSVGASRDYGYTF.

The rearrangement joins TRBV6-1 to TRBJ1-5, with TRBD1 as a possible D gene (5 bases). V was shortened by 3 bases and J by 3 bases, with 6 bases between the two germline ends. The CDR3 is made up of 13 amino acids. Germline CDR1 MNHNS, CDR2 SASEGT. The CDR3 region is CASSDRVNQPQHF. The CDR3 DNA sequence: TGTGCCAGCAGTGACAGGGTCAATCAGCCCCAGCATTTT.

In its sample, this clone was seen a few times. V and J are TRBV6-5 and TRBJ1-2, with D hard to call. Deletions cut 6 bases from V and 8 bases from J, with 22 bases between. CDR3 length: 15 residues. Germline CDR1 and CDR2: MNHEY and SVGAGI. The CDR3 protein is CASSQTRTQVLGYTF. CDR3 nucleotides: TGTGCCAGCAGCCAGACCAGAACCCAGGTTTTGGGCTACACCTTC.

The CDR3 here is CASSLQDPSYGYTF. The CDR3 region has the DNA TGCGCCAGCAGCCTACAGGACCCCTCCTATGGCTACACCTTC. V is TRBV5-1 and J is TRBJ1-2; D possibly corresponds to TRBD1 (5 bases). Deletions cut 4 bases from V and 4 bases from J, with 14 bases between. Per germline, CDR1 SGHRS and CDR2 YFSETQ. The CDR3 contains 14 residues.